This T cell receptor beta chain was retrieved from a study of T cell responses to AZD1222 COVID-19 vaccine. The CDR3 extends over 14 amino acids. Trimming stripped 5 bases from V and 2 bases from J, with 14 bases between. Germline loops: CDR1 GTSNPN, CDR2 SVGIG (reference sequence). In the case of this clone: Its matching antigen is unknown.

Points from the study as a whole: Repertoire sampling was restricted to post-peak T cell response timepoints. With two AZD1222 doses given, Spike-specific TCR breadth and depth both rose. Only a handful of individuals given AZD1222 were seropositive at baseline. Unmutated variant regions are reportedly targeted by nearly half of spike-specific TCRs.

Sequencing was performed with immunoSEQ multiplex PCR; in TCRdb, only in-frame clones are kept and a portion is missing. The top ten clones hold about 4.5% of a sample with about 130,000 clones, roughly 87% of them seen once. This clonotype originated in an adult in good health. The sequencing here drew on peripheral blood, taken on day 0 of MenACWY control vaccination. The rearrangement uses TRBV30 and TRBJ2-3; no firm D call. CDR3 residues: CAWGVGSTTDTQYF. CDR3 sequence (DNA): TGTGCCTGGGGGGTGGGTAGCACCACAGATACGCAGTATTTT.